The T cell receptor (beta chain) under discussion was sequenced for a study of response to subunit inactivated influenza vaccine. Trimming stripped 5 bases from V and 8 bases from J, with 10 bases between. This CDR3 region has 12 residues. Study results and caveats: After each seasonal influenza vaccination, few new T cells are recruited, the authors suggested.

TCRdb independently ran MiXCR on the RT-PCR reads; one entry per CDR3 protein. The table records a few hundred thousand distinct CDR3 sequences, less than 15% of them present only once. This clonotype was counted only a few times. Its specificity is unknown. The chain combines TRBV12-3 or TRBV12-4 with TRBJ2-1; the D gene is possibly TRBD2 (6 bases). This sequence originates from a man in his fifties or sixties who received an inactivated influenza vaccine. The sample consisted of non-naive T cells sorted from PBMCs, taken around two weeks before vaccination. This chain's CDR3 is CASSASVDEQFF. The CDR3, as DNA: TGTGCCAGCAGTGCTAGCGTTGATGAGCAGTTCTTC.